This section outlines one TCR beta chain sequence together with its context. Its antigen is as yet unknown. This entry comes from a study of cytomegalovirus exposure and HLA in healthy donors. Study-wide findings and caveats: Researchers reported from a later analysis that most CMV-associated TCR beta chains appeared HLA-restricted. Common viral pathogens (according to a later analysis) appeared linked to several of the most significant clusters.

The PCR ran on 60 Vbeta and 13 Jbeta primers. The repertoire was sequenced with immunoSEQ multiplex PCR; TCRdb's copy has only in-frame clones and lacks some. Of about 93,000 clones in the sample, around 78% were seen once. Source material: PBMCs. This TCR came from a man aged 30 to 45 in good health and CMV-seronegative.

Here the CDR3 reads CASGRDRSYEQYF. The CDR3 nucleotides are TGTGCTAGTGGTCGCGACAGGTCCTACGAGCAGTACTTC. The J gene is TRBJ2-7, the V gene TRBV12-5, with D possibly being TRBD1 (6 bases). The CDR3 spans 13 residues. Trimming stripped 5 bases from V and 1 base from J, with 9 bases between. CDR1 and CDR2 from the germline V gene are LGHNT and FRNRAP.